This is a list of T cell receptor beta chains from one sample in a study of shared clonotypes between healthy human individuals. Here immunoSEQ multiplex PCR was the method, and the copy in TCRdb shows in-frame clones only, minus some. The repertoire holds some 96,000 clones, less than 60% seen once, with about 14% in the top ten. The sample taken for sequencing was PBMCs. The source is a middle-aged woman in good health. Some clones in this sample may be carry-over from other donors' samples. Each CDR3 is given with its conserved first and last residue. D genes are given only for firm matches. Some rows have no size entry. The others give once, few or many, or a class for an expanded clone.

- | TRBJ2-1 | - | TRBV29-1 | TGCAGCGTTGAAGAAGGGGCAGAGCAGTTCTTC | CSVEEGAEQFF
- | TRBJ2-1 | - | TRBV5-1 | TGCGCCAGCAGCTTACAGGGCGGGGACAATGAGCAGTTCTTC | CASSLQGGDNEQFF
- | TRBJ2-1 | - | TRBV11-1 | TGTGCCAGCAGCTTATTGGTAGTAGGGCGAGCGGAGCAGTTCTTC | CASSLLVVGRAEQFF
- | TRBJ1-5 | - | TRBV6-1 | TGTGCCAGCAGTGAAGCGGAGGAGGGCAATCAGCCCCAGCATTTT | CASSEAEEGNQPQHF
- | TRBJ1-4 | many | TRBV28 | TGTGCCATCGGGACACAAGGTGAAAAACTGTTTTTT | CAIGTQGEKLFF
- | TRBJ2-7 | many | TRBV14 | TGTGCCAGCAGCCACTCGAGTCAGCAGTACTTC | CASSHSSQQYF
TRBD1 | TRBJ2-7 | many | TRBV28 | TGTGCCAGCAACAGACCCCGGGACAGGGGCTACGAGCAGTACTTC | CASNRPRDRGYEQYF
- | TRBJ2-3 | - | TRBV4-3 | TGCGCCAGCAGCCCCTTGGCTTCCGGACCCACAGATACGCAGTATTTT | CASSPLASGPTDTQYF
- | TRBJ2-7 | - | TRBV4-2 | TGTGCCAGCCACCGACAGGCCTACGAGCAGTACTTC | CASHRQAYEQYF
TRBD2 | TRBJ2-5 | - | TRBV10-2 | TGCGCCAGGGCGGGGACTAGTGACTTC | CARAGTSDF
TRBD2 | TRBJ2-1 | - | TRBV9 | TGTGCCAGCAGCGCCGGACTAGCGCCACACAATGAGCAGTTCTTC | CASSAGLAPHNEQFF
TRBD1 | TRBJ1-2 | many | TRBV6-6 | TGTGCCAGCAGTCCAAACCACCCGGGACAGGGACCTGGCTACACCTTC | CASSPNHPGQGPGYTF
TRBD1 | TRBJ1-4 | - | TRBV6-6 | TGTGCCAGCAGCCCCCTTGGACAGGGGAACGAAAAACTGTTTTTT | CASSPLGQGNEKLFF
- | TRBJ1-5 | - | TRBV18 | TGTGCCAGCTCTCCTCAGGGAGGCAATCAGCCCCAGCATTTT | CASSPQGGNQPQHF
TRBD2 | TRBJ2-5 | many | TRBV5-1 | TGCGCCAGCAGCTGGAGCGGGAGCCAAGAGACCCAGTACTTC | CASSWSGSQETQYF
TRBD1 | TRBJ2-7 | - | TRBV4-1 | TGCGCCAGCAGCCAAGATATGCGGACAGGGAAACACTACGAGCAGTACTTC | CASSQDMRTGKHYEQYF
TRBD1 | TRBJ2-7 | many | TRBV9 | TGTGCCAGCAGCGTACGGGACAGTAAGACTTACGAGCAGTACTTC | CASSVRDSKTYEQYF
TRBD1 | TRBJ1-1 | many | TRBV6-6 | TGTGCCAGCAGTTACTCGACAGGGGACACTGAAGCTTTCTTT | CASSYSTGDTEAFF
- | TRBJ1-2 | many | TRBV11-3 | TGTGCCAGCAGCTCTACCGACCAGGGGGGCTACACCTTC | CASSSTDQGGYTF
- | TRBJ2-3 | few | TRBV4-3 | TGCGCCAGCAGCCAAGAGATGGGGACAGATACGCAGTATTTT | CASSQEMGTDTQYF
- | TRBJ1-3 | - | TRBV6-6 | TGTGCCAGCAGTCGGGAGGGAAACACCATATATTTT | CASSREGNTIYF
TRBD2 | TRBJ2-1 | - | TRBV5-1 | TGCGCCAGCAGCCCGCCGAAGCTAGCGGGGGACAATGAGCAGTTCTTC | CASSPPKLAGDNEQFF
TRBD1 | TRBJ2-1 | few | TRBV28 | TGTGCCAGCAGCCCAGAGGGACAGGGTAGGAATGAGCAGTTCTTC | CASSPEGQGRNEQFF
- | TRBJ2-6 | - | TRBV28 | TGTGCCAGCAGTCCGGCCCTGTCTGGGGCCAACGTCCTGACTTTC | CASSPALSGANVLTF
- | TRBJ2-2 | few | TRBV14 | TGTGCCAGCAGCCAAGGTCTAGGGAGTTGGCCCGGGGAGCTGTTTTTT | CASSQGLGSWPGELFF
TRBD1 | TRBJ1-2 | - | TRBV19 | TGTGCCAGTAGTTCCTGGGACAGCCCGGGGGATGGCTACACCTTC | CASSSWDSPGDGYTF
- | TRBJ1-1 | many | TRBV6-5 | TGTGCCAGCAGTGCGGCGAACACTGAAGCTTTCTTT | CASSAANTEAFF
- | TRBJ2-7 | many | TRBV28 | TGTGCCAGCAGTTCACGACAGTGGTACGAGCAGTACTTC | CASSSRQWYEQYF
- | TRBJ1-2 | few | TRBV20-1 | TGCAGTGCTATGACAGTATATGGCTACACCTTC | CSAMTVYGYTF
TRBD2 | TRBJ2-1 | - | TRBV2 | TGTGCCAGCAGGGGCGGGGCGGGAGTACAGGATTGGGAGCAGTTCTTC | CASRGGAGVQDWEQFF
TRBD2 | TRBJ2-7 | - | TRBV30 | TGTGCCTGGAGTGTGCGGGAGAGCTACGAGCAGTACTTC | CAWSVRESYEQYF
- | TRBJ2-7 | many | TRBV15 | TGTGCCACCAGCAGGCTACTCCGCCGAGGGGAGCAGTACTTC | CATSRLLRRGEQYF
- | TRBJ2-3 | - | TRBV13 | TGTGCCAGCACCCGAATGCGGGGCAGGGGTTTTTCAGATACGCAGTATTTT | CASTRMRGRGFSDTQYF
TRBD1 | TRBJ2-7 | - | TRBV11-2 | TGTGCCAGCAGCTTAACGGGACAGGGCCACGAGCAGTACTTC | CASSLTGQGHEQYF
- | TRBJ2-7 | - | TRBV30 | TGTGCCTGGTCTCAGCGGAGAGGAGACGAGCAGTACTTC | CAWSQRRGDEQYF
- | TRBJ1-4 | - | TRBV5-4 | TGTGCCAGCAGCTTGACGGCAGGAGTTGCAACTAATGAAAAACTGTTTTTT | CASSLTAGVATNEKLFF
TRBD2 | TRBJ2-5 | - | TRBV2 | TGTGCCACCGGAGGGACTAGCGGGGAAGAGACCCAGTACTTC | CATGGTSGEETQYF
- | TRBJ2-5 | few | TRBV7-2 | TGTGCCAGCAGCTTGGGACAAGAGACCCAGTACTTC | CASSLGQETQYF
- | TRBJ2-6 | few | TRBV5-1 | TGCGCCAGCCAGGTCGGGAGCTCTGGGGCCAACGTCCTGACTTTC | CASQVGSSGANVLTF
- | TRBJ2-7 | once | TRBV7-9 | TGTGCCAGCAGCCCCTGGCGGGCCGCCTACGAGCAGTACTTC | CASSPWRAAYEQYF
- | TRBJ1-2 | - | TRBV30 | TGTGCCTGGAGTCAGCAAGGGCGCGGCTATGGCTACACCTTC | CAWSQQGRGYGYTF
- | TRBJ2-7 | - | TRBV14 | TGTGCCAGCAGCCGATACTATAGCGGAGCCGCGACCTACGAGCAGTACTTC | CASSRYYSGAATYEQYF
TRBD2 | TRBJ2-2 | many | TRBV29-1 | TGCAGCGCACGGACTAGCGGGAGTAGGGGCGGGGAGCTGTTTTTT | CSARTSGSRGGELFF
- | TRBJ2-7 | - | TRBV28 | TGTGCCAGCAGTTTGGGTCGTACGAACGAGCAGTACTTC | CASSLGRTNEQYF
TRBD2 | TRBJ2-7 | - | TRBV7-2 | TGTGCCAGCAGCTTAGCCGTAGCGGGGATCTACGAGCAGTACTTC | CASSLAVAGIYEQYF